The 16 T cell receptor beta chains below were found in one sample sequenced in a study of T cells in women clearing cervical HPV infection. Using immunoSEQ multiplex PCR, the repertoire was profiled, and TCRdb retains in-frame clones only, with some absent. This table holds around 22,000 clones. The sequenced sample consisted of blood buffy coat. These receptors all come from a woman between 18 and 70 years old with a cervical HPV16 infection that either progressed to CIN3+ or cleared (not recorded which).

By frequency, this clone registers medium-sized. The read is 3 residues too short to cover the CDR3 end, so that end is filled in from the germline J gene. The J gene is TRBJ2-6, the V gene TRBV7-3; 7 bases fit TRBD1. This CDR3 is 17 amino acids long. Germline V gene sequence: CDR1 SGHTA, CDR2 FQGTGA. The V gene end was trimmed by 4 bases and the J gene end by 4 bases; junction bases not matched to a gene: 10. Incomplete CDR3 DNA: TGTGCCAGCAGCTCAACAGCGACAGGGTACGGGGCCAACGTC. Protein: CASSSTATGYGANV. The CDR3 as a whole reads CASSSTATGYGANVLTF.

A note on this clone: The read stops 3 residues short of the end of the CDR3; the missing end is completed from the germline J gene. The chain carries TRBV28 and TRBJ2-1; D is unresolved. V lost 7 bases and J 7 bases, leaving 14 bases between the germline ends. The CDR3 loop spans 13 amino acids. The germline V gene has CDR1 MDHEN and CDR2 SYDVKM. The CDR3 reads CASTGRTGNEQFF. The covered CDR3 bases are TGTGCCAGCACTGGTCGAACCGGGAATGAG.

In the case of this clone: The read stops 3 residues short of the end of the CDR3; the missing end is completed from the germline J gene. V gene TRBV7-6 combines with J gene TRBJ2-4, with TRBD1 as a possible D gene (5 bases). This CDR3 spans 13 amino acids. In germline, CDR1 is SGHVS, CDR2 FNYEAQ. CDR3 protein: CASSPDSNYGQYF. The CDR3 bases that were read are TGTGCCAGCAGCCCAGACAGTAACTATGGT.

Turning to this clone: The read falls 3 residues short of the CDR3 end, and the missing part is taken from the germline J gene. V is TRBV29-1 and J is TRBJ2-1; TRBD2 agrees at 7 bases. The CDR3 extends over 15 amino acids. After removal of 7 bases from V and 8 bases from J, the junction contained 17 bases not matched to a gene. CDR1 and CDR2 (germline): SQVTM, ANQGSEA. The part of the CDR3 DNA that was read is TGCAGCGCTACCGGGGGAGGGAGTCTTTTCGATGAG. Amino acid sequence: CSATGGGSLFDE. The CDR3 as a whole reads CSATGGGSLFDEQFF.

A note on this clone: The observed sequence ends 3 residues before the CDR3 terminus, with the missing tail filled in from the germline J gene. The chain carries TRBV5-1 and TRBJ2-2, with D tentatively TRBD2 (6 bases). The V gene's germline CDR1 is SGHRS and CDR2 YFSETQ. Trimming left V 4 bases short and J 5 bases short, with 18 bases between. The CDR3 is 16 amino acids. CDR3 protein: CASSPTLATSTGELFF. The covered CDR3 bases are TGCGCCAGCAGCCCAACTCTAGCGACGAGTACCGGGGAG.

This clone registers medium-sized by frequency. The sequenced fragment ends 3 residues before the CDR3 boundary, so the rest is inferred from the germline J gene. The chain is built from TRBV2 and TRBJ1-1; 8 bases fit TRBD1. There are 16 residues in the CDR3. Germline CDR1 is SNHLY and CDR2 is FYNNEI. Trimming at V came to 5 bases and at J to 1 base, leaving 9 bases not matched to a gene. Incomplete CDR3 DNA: TGTGCCAGCAGTCCCCAGGGGGCTAGATCGAACACTGAA. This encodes CASSPQGARSNTE. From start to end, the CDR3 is CASSPQGARSNTEAFF.

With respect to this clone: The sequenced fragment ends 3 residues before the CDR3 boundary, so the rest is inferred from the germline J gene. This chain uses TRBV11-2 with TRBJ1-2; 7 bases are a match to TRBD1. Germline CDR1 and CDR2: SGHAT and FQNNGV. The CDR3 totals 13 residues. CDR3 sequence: CASSLTGRKGYTF. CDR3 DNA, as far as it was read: TGTGCCAGCAGCCTGACAGGGAGAAAAGGC.

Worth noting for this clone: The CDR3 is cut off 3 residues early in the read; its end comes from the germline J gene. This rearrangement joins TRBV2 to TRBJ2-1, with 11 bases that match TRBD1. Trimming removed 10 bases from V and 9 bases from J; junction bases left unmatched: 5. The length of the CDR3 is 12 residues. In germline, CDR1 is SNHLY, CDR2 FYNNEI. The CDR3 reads CAKGQGGGEQFF. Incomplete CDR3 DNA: TGTGCCAAGGGACAGGGGGGTGGTGAG.

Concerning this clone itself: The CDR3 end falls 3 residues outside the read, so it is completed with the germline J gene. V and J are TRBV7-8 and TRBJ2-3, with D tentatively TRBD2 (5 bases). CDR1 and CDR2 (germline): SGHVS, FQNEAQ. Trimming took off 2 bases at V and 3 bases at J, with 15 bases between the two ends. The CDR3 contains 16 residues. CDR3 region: CASSLSAGRGTDTQYF. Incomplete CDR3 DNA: TGTGCCAGCAGCTTATCTGCGGGCCGAGGGACAGATACG.

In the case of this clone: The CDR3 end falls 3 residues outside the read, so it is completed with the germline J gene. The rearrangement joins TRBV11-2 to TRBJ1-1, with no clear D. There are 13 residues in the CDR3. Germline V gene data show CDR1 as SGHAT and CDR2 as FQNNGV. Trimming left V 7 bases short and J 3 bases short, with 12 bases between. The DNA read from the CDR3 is TGTGCCAGCACCCGAGGTACGTACACTGAA. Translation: CASTRGTYTE. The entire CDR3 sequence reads CASTRGTYTEAFF. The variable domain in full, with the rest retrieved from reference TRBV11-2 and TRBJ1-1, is EAGVAQSPRYKIIEKRQSVAFWCNPISGHATLYWYQQILGQGPKLLIQFQNNGVVDDSQLPKDRFSAERLKGVDSTLKIQPAKLEDSAVYLCASTRGTYTEAFFGQGTRLTVV.

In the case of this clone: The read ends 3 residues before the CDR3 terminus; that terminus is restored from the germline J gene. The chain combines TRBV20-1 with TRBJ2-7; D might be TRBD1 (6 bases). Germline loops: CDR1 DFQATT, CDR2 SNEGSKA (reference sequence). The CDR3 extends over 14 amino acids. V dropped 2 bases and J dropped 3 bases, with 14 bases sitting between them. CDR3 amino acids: CSARRGRGIYEQYF. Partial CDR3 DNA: TGCAGTGCTAGACGGGGCAGGGGAATCTACGAG.

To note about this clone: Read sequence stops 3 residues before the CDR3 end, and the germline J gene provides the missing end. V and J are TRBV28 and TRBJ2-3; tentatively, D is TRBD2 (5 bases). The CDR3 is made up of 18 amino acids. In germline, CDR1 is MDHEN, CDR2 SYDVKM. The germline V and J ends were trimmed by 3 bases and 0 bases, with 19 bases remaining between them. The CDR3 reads CASSFPTRGRTSTDTQYF. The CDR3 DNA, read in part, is TGTGCCAGCAGTTTCCCCACCCGGGGTAGGACTAGCACAGATACG. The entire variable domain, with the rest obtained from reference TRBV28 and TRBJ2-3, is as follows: DVKVTQSSRYLVKRTGEKVFLECVQDMDHENMFWYRQDPGLGLRLIYFSYDVKMKEKGDIPEGYSVSREKKERFSLILESASTNQTSMYLCASSFPTRGRTSTDTQYFGPGTRLTVL.

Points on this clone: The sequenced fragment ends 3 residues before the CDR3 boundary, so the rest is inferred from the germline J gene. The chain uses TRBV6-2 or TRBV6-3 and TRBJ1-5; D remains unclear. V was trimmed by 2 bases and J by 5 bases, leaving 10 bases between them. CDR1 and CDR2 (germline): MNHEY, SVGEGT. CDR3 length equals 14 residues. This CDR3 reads CASSYAGSYQPQHF. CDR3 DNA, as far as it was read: TGTGCCAGCAGTTACGCGGGGTCCTATCAGCCC.

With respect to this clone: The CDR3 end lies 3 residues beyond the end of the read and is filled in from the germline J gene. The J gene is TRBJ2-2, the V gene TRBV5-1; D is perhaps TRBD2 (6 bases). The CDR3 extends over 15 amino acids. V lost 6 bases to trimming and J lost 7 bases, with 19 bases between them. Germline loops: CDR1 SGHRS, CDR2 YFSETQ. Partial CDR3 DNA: TGCGCCAGCACACTGGGACGCGGGGCTGGCGGGGAG. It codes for CASTLGRGAGGE. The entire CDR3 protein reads CASTLGRGAGGELFF.

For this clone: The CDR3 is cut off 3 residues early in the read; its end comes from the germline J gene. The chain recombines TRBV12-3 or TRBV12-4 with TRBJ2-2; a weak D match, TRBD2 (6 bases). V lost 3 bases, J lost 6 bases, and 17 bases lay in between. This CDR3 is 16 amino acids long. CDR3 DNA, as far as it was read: TGTGCCAGCAGTTTGGCGGGGACTCCGCCGGCCGGGGAG. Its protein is CASSLAGTPPAGE. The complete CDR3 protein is CASSLAGTPPAGELFF.

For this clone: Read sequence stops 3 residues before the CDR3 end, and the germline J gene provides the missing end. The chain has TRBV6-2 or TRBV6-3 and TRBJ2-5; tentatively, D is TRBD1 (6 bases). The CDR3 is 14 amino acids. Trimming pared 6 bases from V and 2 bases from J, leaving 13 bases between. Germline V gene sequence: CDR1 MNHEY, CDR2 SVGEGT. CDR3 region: CASRKLTGQETQYF. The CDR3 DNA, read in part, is TGTGCCAGCAGGAAACTTACAGGGCAAGAGACC.